The clone carrying this T cell receptor beta chain was recorded a few times. Its target is not known. TCR beta rearrangements were amplified from peripheral blood genomic DNA. Looked up from germline, CDR1 is SGHTA and CDR2 is FQGNSA. V was clipped by 1 base and J by 0 bases, with 7 bases between them. There are 15 residues in the CDR3. The data belong to a study of T cell repertoires in aging, cancer and after chemotherapy. Study-wide points: Untreated cancer patients had significantly lower blood TCR diversity than age-matched healthy donors. No conclusions about immunological memory after chemotherapy can be drawn from the repertoire data. Rebound thymic output was suggested by rising median generation probability during chemotherapy in each cancer cohort.

TRB rearrangements spanning V, D and J were amplified using mixed TRB-A/B primers. One entry per CDR3 protein, called by TCRdb with MiXCR from the multiplex PCR reads. Seen here are about 9,200 distinct CDR3 sequences, approximately 40% observed once, and the top ten hold roughly a tenth. Material for sequencing was blood. This sequence was found in a human donor in good health. The gene calls are TRBV7-2 and TRBJ2-1, with D hard to call. This chain's CDR3 is CASSLDPSSYNEQFF. The CDR3 DNA sequence: TGTGCCAGCAGCTTAGACCCAAGCTCCTACAATGAGCAGTTCTTC.